Listed below are T cell receptor beta chains from one sample, sequenced in a study of blood T cell repertoires in COVID-19. TCRdb's copy holds only in-frame clones and misses some; the assay was immunoSEQ multiplex PCR. This table holds fewer than 250,000 clones, around 84% found once. The material sequenced was peripheral blood. Receptors were obtained from a man aged 50 or older with COVID-19, enrolled during active disease. Each CDR3 is given with its conserved first and last residue.

J: TRBJ2-2; V: TRBV25-1; CDR3: CASGGQRTGELFF
J: TRBJ2-7; V: TRBV6-5; CDR3: CASSSGTGRYEQYF
J: TRBJ1-1; V: TRBV10-2; CDR3: CASRLNRETEAFF
J: TRBJ1-1; V: TRBV5-8; CDR3: CASSHYRGKTEAFF
J: TRBJ1-1; V: TRBV6-2/TRBV6-3; CDR3: CASSKGANTEAFF
J: TRBJ2-2; V: TRBV2; CDR3: CASSERQVLLFTGELFF
J: TRBJ2-7; V: TRBV7-2; CDR3: CASSLVTSDSYEQYF
J: TRBJ2-7; V: TRBV5-4; CDR3: CASSFPGSEQYF
J: TRBJ1-5; V: TRBV2; CDR3: CASSALGQDNQPQHF
J: TRBJ2-7; V: TRBV11-2; CDR3: CASSFSRTNYEQYF
J: TRBJ2-4; V: TRBV5-1; CDR3: CASSSPDRGSQYF
J: TRBJ1-5; V: TRBV19; CDR3: CASSDRQEIEGNQPQHF
J: TRBJ1-1; V: TRBV29-1; CDR3: CSAKTGGGLATEAFF
J: TRBJ2-1; V: TRBV24-1; CDR3: CATSEGTSGRRNNEQFF
J: TRBJ1-4; V: TRBV30; CDR3: CAWGTGLDEKLFF
J: TRBJ2-1; V: TRBV6-5; CDR3: CASRRSVDNEQFF
J: TRBJ1-2; V: TRBV5-6; CDR3: CASSYRGLYGYTF
J: TRBJ1-3; V: TRBV5-5; CDR3: CASSNLVPGNSGNTIYF
J: TRBJ1-2; V: TRBV28; CDR3: CASSPAAYGYTF
J: TRBJ1-5; V: TRBV6-2/TRBV6-3; CDR3: CASSPGPYSNQPQHF
J: TRBJ2-7; V: TRBV6-2/TRBV6-3; CDR3: CASSYSGQAYYEQYF
J: TRBJ1-6; V: TRBV7-2; CDR3: CASSAGRGYSPLHF
J: TRBJ1-1; V: TRBV2; CDR3: CASRETGNSEAFF
J: TRBJ2-3; V: TRBV24-1; CDR3: CATSDPGTSGDTQYF
J: TRBJ1-5; V: TRBV28; CDR3: CASSPYSNQPQHF
J: TRBJ2-2; V: TRBV29-1; CDR3: CSVRHSQNTGELFF